Presented here are 23 T cell receptor beta chains from one specimen sequenced in a study of tumor-infiltrating lymphocytes in localized non-small cell lung cancer. This table comes from immunoSEQ multiplex PCR, and its TCRdb copy is limited to in-frame clones, with some not included. The sample comprises some 17,000 clones, approximately 80% of which are singletons, and roughly 6.7% rests with the top ten. Sequences were obtained from lung tumor tissue. These receptor sequences come from a human donor with non-small cell lung cancer.

This sequence joins TRBV6-5 and TRBJ1-1; weak D call: TRBD1 (5 bases). This CDR3 is built from 14 residues. V lost 7 bases and J 1 base, leaving 13 bases between the germline ends. Germline CDR1 reads MNHEY; CDR2 reads SVGAGI. This CDR3 is CASNNRGGNTEAFF. The CDR3 DNA is TGTGCCAGCAACAACCGTGGGGGGAACACTGAAGCTTTCTTT.

The genes are TRBV2 and TRBJ2-3; D perhaps matches TRBD2 (6 bases). Trimming took off 4 bases at V and 2 bases at J, with 16 bases between the two ends. CDR3 length: 16 amino acids. From germline, CDR1 is SNHLY and CDR2 FYNNEI. As DNA, the CDR3 is TGTGCCAGCAGTGGGGAGCGGGTTAATCCCACAGATACGCAGTATTTT. Its protein is CASSGERVNPTDTQYF.

V usage is TRBV7-8 and J usage is TRBJ2-7; TRBD2 aligns across 10 bases. Germline lookup yields CDR1 SGHVS and CDR2 FQNEAQ. The junction had 7 bases not matched to a gene; V was cut back by 4 bases and J by 4 bases. CDR3 length equals 15 residues. CDR3 sequence reads: CASSSLLAGTYEQYF. CDR3 DNA: TGTGCCAGCAGCTCGTTACTAGCGGGAACTTACGAGCAGTACTTC. Based on the CDR3 plus reference TRBV7-8 and TRBJ2-7, the full variable domain is GAGVSQSPRYKVAKRGQDVALRCDPISGHVSLFWYQQALGQGPEFLTYFQNEAQLDKSGLPSDRFFAERPEGSVSTLKIQRTQQEDSAVYLCASSSLLAGTYEQYFGPGTRLTVT.

The rearrangement links TRBV19 to TRBJ1-5; D perhaps matches TRBD1 (5 bases). The germline gives CDR1 LNHDA, CDR2 SQIVND (reference sequence). Trimming left V 5 bases short and J 0 bases short, with 11 bases between. The CDR3 runs to 15 residues. CDR3 in amino acids: CASSWQDNSNQPQHF. The CDR3 DNA is TGTGCCAGTAGTTGGCAGGACAATAGCAATCAGCCCCAGCATTTT.

The rearrangement links TRBV15 to TRBJ2-2, with 7 bases aligning to TRBD1. The CDR3 is 14 amino acids. The germline CDR1 and CDR2 sequences are LNHNV and YYDKDF (reference sequence). V gave up 7 bases and J gave up 3 bases; unmatched junction bases: 5. The CDR3 region is CATKTDRYTGELFF. CDR3 DNA sequence: TGTGCCACCAAAACGGACAGGTACACCGGGGAGCTGTTTTTT.

This CDR3 reads CASVRGRANTGELFF. The CDR3 DNA follows: TGTGCCAGTGTGCGGGGGAGGGCGAACACCGGGGAGCTGTTTTTT. The J gene is TRBJ2-2, the V gene TRBV19, with 7 bases fitting TRBD2. The J segment lost 0 bases and the V segment lost 8 bases, leaving 6 bases of the junction unmatched. CDR1 is LNHDA and CDR2 is SQIVND in the germline V gene (reference sequence). The CDR3 has 15 residues. Supplemented by reference TRBV19 and TRBJ2-2, the full variable domain reads DGGITQSPKYLFRKEGQNVTLSCEQNLNHDAMYWYRQDPGQGLRLIYYSQIVNDFQKGDIAEGYSVSREKKESFPLTVTSAQKNPTAFYLCASVRGRANTGELFFGEGSRLTVL.

V gene TRBV14 combines with J gene TRBJ2-5, with D unclear. Germline CDR1 is SGHDN and CDR2 is FVKESK. The CDR3 covers 18 residues. The V end was cut by 1 base, the J end by 1 base, with 19 bases between. The CDR3 nucleotides are TGTGCCAGCAGCCAAGGCTATAGTTTCACATGGGGCCAAGAGACCCAGTACTTC. Its protein is CASSQGYSFTWGQETQYF. The variable domain in full, completed from reference TRBV14 and TRBJ2-5, reads EAGVTQFPSHSVIEKGQTVTLRCDPISGHDNLYWYRRVMGKEIKFLLHFVKESKQDESGMPNNRFLAERTGGTYSTLKVQPAELEDSGVYFCASSQGYSFTWGQETQYFGPGTRLLVL.

In regard to this clone: At the DNA level, this CDR3 is encoded by other sequences in the same sample as well. The chain has TRBV18 and TRBJ2-2; 8 bases agree with TRBD1. This CDR3 region has 16 residues. Germline V CDR1 and CDR2: KGHSH, LQKENI. Trimming removed 6 bases from V and 3 bases from J; junction bases left unmatched: 9. The CDR3 loop reads CASSPNQGADTGELFF. DNA of the CDR3: TGTGCCAGCTCGCCAAACCAGGGGGCCGACACCGGGGAGCTGTTTTTT.

As for this clone: Other nucleotide sequences from this sample produce the same CDR3. The chain links TRBV7-2 to TRBJ2-2; D gene unclear. CDR3 length: 12 amino acids. Germline CDR1 reads SGHTA; CDR2 reads FQGNSA. Trimming pared 5 bases from V and 4 bases from J, leaving 5 bases between. The CDR3: CASSPSTGELFF. The CDR3 region has the DNA TGTGCCAGCAGCCCGAGCACCGGGGAGCTGTTTTTT.

The rearrangement uses TRBV29-1 and TRBJ1-5, with TRBD1 identical over 7 bases. Germline V gene data show CDR1 as SQVTM and CDR2 as ANQGSEA. V lost 5 bases and J lost 7; bases outside the gene matches: 8. CDR3 length: 13 amino acids. The CDR3 region is CSVRQGVGQPQHF. CDR3 DNA sequence: TGCAGCGTTCGACAGGGAGTAGGGCAGCCCCAGCATTTT.

The V and J genes are TRBV27 and TRBJ2-2; 8 nucleotides line up with TRBD1. V shed 2 bases and J 6 bases; nucleotides not matched to a gene: 8. Per the germline V gene, CDR1 is MNHEY and CDR2 is SMNVEV (reference sequence). The CDR3 runs to 16 residues. For the CDR3, the DNA is TGTGCCAGCAGTTTAAATCAGGGGGCGTTGGCCGGGGAGCTGTTTTTT. It is translated as CASSLNQGALAGELFF.

The V call is TRBV6-1, the J call TRBJ1-4; D is uncertain. V lost 3 bases to trimming and J lost 5 bases, with 13 bases between them. Germline V gene sequence: CDR1 MNHNS, CDR2 SASEGT. This CDR3 spans 15 amino acids. CDR3 protein: CASSEEDGKNEKLFF. The CDR3 nucleotides read TGTGCCAGCAGTGAGGAGGACGGAAAGAATGAAAAACTGTTTTTT.

The sample holds a few counts of this clone. The rearrangement joins TRBV2 to TRBJ1-5; D gene uncertain. Germline V gene lookup returns CDR1 SNHLY and CDR2 FYNNEI. The CDR3 totals 12 residues. Trimming stripped 8 bases from V and 5 bases from J, with 10 bases between. CDR3 bases: TGTGCCAGCGCCAGAGGATATCAGCCCCAGCATTTT. It specifies CASARGYQPQHF.

This clone was observed a single time. The chain recombines TRBV5-1 with TRBJ2-7; 7 positions match TRBD2. J gave up 5 bases and V 1 base, and 6 bases lay outside the gene matches. This CDR3 region has 14 residues. Germline CDR1 reads SGHRS; CDR2 reads YFSETQ. The CDR3 DNA follows: TGCGCCAGCAGCTTGAGGACTAGGGGCGACGAGCAGTACTTC. It codes for CASSLRTRGDEQYF.

J is TRBJ1-1 and V is TRBV11-2; TRBD1 aligns across 7 bases. The CDR3 loop spans 13 amino acids. Trimming took 5 bases from V and 10 from J; bases not matched to a gene: 10. Germline V gives CDR1 SGHAT, CDR2 FQNNGV. CDR3: CASSGSTGATAFF. CDR3 nucleotides: TGTGCCAGCAGCGGTAGTACAGGGGCGACAGCTTTCTTT.

Note on this clone: Other nucleotide sequences in the sample specify the same CDR3. The rearrangement uses TRBV5-1 and TRBJ2-5, with unresolved D. Trimming shortened V by 0 bases and J by 3 bases, and 9 bases separated the two germline ends. CDR1 is SGHRS and CDR2 is YFSETQ in the germline V gene. The CDR3 length is 14 residues. The CDR3 is CASSLGPEKETQYF. In DNA form, the CDR3 reads TGCGCCAGCAGCTTGGGCCCCGAGAAAGAGACCCAGTACTTC.

This rearrangement joins TRBV7-2 to TRBJ2-5, with 7 nucleotides matching TRBD1. The CDR3 covers 15 residues. Germline trimming cut 5 bases from V and 4 bases from J; bases unmatched to any gene: 10. CDR1 and CDR2 (germline): SGHTA, FQGNSA. The CDR3 here is CASSRMTGFGETQYF. CDR3 DNA: TGTGCCAGCAGCCGAATGACAGGGTTTGGAGAGACCCAGTACTTC.

This chain joins TRBV30 and TRBJ2-2, with D tentatively TRBD2 (5 bases). The CDR3 is made up of 14 amino acids. V gave up 6 bases and J gave up 7 bases, with 18 bases separating them. Per germline, CDR1 GTSNPN and CDR2 SVGIG (reference sequence). CDR3 coding DNA: TGTGCCTGCCCTAAAACTAGAGAGAGCGGGGAGCTGTTTTTT. The encoded protein is CACPKTRESGELFF.

This clone showed up just a few times. The gene calls are TRBV18 and TRBJ2-5, with D perhaps TRBD1 (6 bases). The V and J ends lost 6 bases and 1 base respectively, with 9 bases between them. Germline-derived CDR1 and CDR2 are KGHSH and LQKENI. This CDR3 region has 13 residues. The CDR3 region is CASSWDTQETQYF. CDR3 nucleotides: TGTGCCAGCTCTTGGGACACCCAAGAGACCCAGTACTTC.

The V call is TRBV7-9, the J call TRBJ2-7, with D perhaps matching TRBD2 (5 bases). The V and J ends lost 5 bases and 5 bases respectively, with 19 bases between them. The CDR3 sequence is 15 residues long. CDR1 and CDR2 from the germline V gene are SEHNR and FQNEAQ (reference sequence). CDR3 loop: CASSRDLGARDEQYF. The CDR3 DNA reads as TGTGCCAGCAGCCGAGACTTAGGAGCGAGGGACGAGCAGTACTTC.

The sample holds a few counts of this clone. The CDR3 sequence is CASSSNRGPTFSLANYGYTF. The CDR3 DNA is TGTGCCAGCAGCTCCAACAGGGGACCCACCTTCTCCTTAGCTAACTATGGCTACACCTTC. The J gene is TRBJ1-2, the V gene TRBV7-8; 7 bases agree with TRBD1. V was pared by 4 bases and J by 0 bases, with 20 bases of the junction left unmatched. The CDR3 is 20 amino acids. Germline lookup yields CDR1 SGHVS and CDR2 FQNEAQ.

This chain connects TRBV2 to TRBJ1-1; 11 nucleotides line up with TRBD1. The ends lost 6 bases at V and 4 bases at J; junction bases unmatched: 1. Looked up from germline, CDR1 is SNHLY and CDR2 is FYNNEI. There are 13 residues in the CDR3. This CDR3 is CASRGQGGTEAFF. In DNA form, the CDR3 reads TGTGCCAGCAGGGGACAGGGGGGCACTGAAGCTTTCTTT. The full variable domain, with the rest looked up from reference TRBV2 and TRBJ1-1, is EPEVTQTPSHQVTQMGQEVILRCVPISNHLYFYWYRQILGQKVEFLVSFYNNEISEKSEIFDDQFSVERPDGSNFTLKIRSTKLEDSAMYFCASRGQGGTEAFFGQGTRLTVV.

The rearrangement joins TRBV14 to TRBJ1-2; tentative D call: TRBD1 (5 bases). The germline CDR1 and CDR2 sequences are SGHDN and FVKESK. The length of the CDR3 is 13 residues. The ends were cut back, 3 bases at V and 4 bases at J, with 9 bases in the middle. The CDR3 DNA is TGTGCCAGCAGCCATCGACAGACCTATGGCTACACCTTC. This encodes CASSHRQTYGYTF.